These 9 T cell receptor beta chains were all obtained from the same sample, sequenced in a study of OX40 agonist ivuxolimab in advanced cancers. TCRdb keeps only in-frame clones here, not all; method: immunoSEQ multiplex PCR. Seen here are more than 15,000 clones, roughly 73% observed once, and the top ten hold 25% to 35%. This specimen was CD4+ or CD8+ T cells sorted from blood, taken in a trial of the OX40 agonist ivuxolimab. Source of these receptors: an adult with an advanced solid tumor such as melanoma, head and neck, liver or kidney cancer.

The CDR3 DNA sequence: TGTGCCAGCAGCCGACAGGGGTCCTACGAGCAGTACTTC. This sequence encodes CASSRQGSYEQYF. The chain couples TRBV5-6 to TRBJ2-7; 8 bases are a match to TRBD1. Germline CDR1 is SGHDT and CDR2 is YYEEEE. The CDR3 loop spans 13 amino acids. J was trimmed by 1 base and V by 4 bases; bases with no gene match: 1.

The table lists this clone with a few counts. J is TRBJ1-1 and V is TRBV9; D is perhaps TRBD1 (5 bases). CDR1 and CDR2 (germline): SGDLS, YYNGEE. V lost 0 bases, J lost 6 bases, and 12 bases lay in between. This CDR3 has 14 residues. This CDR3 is CASSVESGRPEAFF. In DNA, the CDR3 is TGTGCCAGCAGCGTAGAGTCAGGGCGACCTGAAGCTTTCTTT.

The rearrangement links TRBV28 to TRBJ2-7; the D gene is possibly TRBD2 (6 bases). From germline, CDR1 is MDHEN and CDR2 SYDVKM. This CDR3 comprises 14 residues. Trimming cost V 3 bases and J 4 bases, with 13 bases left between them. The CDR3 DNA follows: TGTGCCAGCAGTTTTGCCCAAGCGGGTTACGAGCAGTACTTC. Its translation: CASSFAQAGYEQYF.

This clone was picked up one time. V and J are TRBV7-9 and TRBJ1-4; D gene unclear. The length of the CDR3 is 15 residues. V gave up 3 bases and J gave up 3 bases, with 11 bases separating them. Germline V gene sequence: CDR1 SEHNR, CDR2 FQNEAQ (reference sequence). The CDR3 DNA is TGTGCCAGCAGCTTCCCGGGTAGTCCTAATGAAAAACTGTTTTTT. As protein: CASSFPGSPNEKLFF.

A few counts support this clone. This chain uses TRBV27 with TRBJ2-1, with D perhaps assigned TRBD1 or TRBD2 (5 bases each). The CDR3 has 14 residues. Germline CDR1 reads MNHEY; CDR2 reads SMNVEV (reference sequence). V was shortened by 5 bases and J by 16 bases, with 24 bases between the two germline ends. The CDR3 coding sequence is TGTGCCAGCAGTCCAGGGAGCTCCTACAATGACCACTTCTTC. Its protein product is CASSPGSSYNDHFF.

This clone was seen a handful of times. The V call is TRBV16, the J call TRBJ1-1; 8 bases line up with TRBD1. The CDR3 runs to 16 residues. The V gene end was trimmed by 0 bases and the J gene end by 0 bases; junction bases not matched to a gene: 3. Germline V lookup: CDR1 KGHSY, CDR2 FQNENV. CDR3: CASSQSDRVLNTEAFF. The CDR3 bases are TGTGCCAGCAGCCAATCGGACAGGGTTCTGAACACTGAAGCTTTCTTT.

CDR3 in amino acids: CASSSDVRLGIPTDTQYF. CDR3 in DNA: TGTGCCAGCAGTTCAGACGTGAGACTAGGGATCCCCACAGATACGCAGTATTTT. This sequence joins TRBV27 and TRBJ2-3; TRBD2 might be the D (6 bases). Germline lookup yields CDR1 MNHEY and CDR2 SMNVEV (reference sequence). V was cut by 4 bases and J by 2 bases, with 22 bases left in between. CDR3 size: 18 residues.

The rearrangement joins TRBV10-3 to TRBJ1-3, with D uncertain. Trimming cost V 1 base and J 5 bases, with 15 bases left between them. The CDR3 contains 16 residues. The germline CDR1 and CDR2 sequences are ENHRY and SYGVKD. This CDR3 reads CAISEWLEGIRNTIYF. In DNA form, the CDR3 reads TGTGCCATCAGTGAGTGGTTAGAGGGTATTCGAAACACCATATATTTT.

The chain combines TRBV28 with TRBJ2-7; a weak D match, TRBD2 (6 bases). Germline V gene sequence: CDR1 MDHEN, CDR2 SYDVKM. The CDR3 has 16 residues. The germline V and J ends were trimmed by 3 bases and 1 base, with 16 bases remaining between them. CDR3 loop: CASSFERRRGSYEQYF. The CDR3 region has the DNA TGTGCCAGCAGTTTTGAGAGGAGGCGGGGATCCTACGAGCAGTACTTC.